The 17 T cell receptor beta chains in this list originate from one sample, sequenced in a study of low-dose radiotherapy and immunotherapy resistance in tumors. Alpha and beta chains were covered, as first-strand cDNA relied on TRAV- and TRBV-specific primers. PCR amplification of the TCRs was performed with Phusion for 20 PCR cycles, and it relied on a constant-region primer together with a V-primer adapter. TCRdb itself ran the reads through MiXCR, one entry per CDR3 protein. The sample shows about 82,000 distinct CDR3 sequences, approximately 20% of them seen only once. The time point here: before trial treatment. Source: PBMCs, taken before treatment. These receptors all stem from a male donor with prostate cancer.

This clonotype was counted a few times. This chain uses TRBV14 with TRBJ2-5, with D perhaps TRBD1 or TRBD2 (6 bases each). Germline V CDR1 and CDR2: SGHDN, FVKESK. The germline V and J ends were trimmed by 5 bases and 2 bases, with 15 bases remaining between them. The CDR3 runs 15 residues. As DNA, the CDR3 is TGTGCCAGCAGCTGGCTAGGGGGAGGACAAGAGACCCAGTACTTC. It translates to CASSWLGGGQETQYF.

This clonotype occurred many times. The chain links TRBV5-1 to TRBJ2-5, with 11 bases identical to TRBD2. This CDR3 region has 16 residues. V dropped 1 base and J dropped 4; count of bases not matched to a gene: 6. Germline V gene data show CDR1 as SGHRS and CDR2 as YFSETQ. In DNA, the CDR3 is TGCGCCAGCAGCTTGTTACTAGCGGGGGAAGGAGAGACCCAGTACTTC. The encoded protein is CASSLLLAGEGETQYF.

The chain couples TRBV5-6 to TRBJ1-2, with a weak D call TRBD1 (5 bases). The germline V and J ends were trimmed by 2 bases and 3 bases, with 11 bases remaining between them. There are 14 residues in the CDR3. From germline, CDR1 is SGHDT and CDR2 YYEEEE. The CDR3 sequence is CASSFPRDYYGYTF. The CDR3, as DNA: TGTGCCAGCAGCTTTCCCAGGGACTACTATGGCTACACCTTC.

Many counts were recorded for this clonotype. This chain links TRBV20-1 with TRBJ1-6; weak D call: TRBD1 (6 bases). The V end was cut by 3 bases, the J end by 5 bases, with 11 bases between. Germline V gene lookup returns CDR1 DFQATT and CDR2 SNEGSKA (reference sequence). The length of the CDR3 is 14 residues. The DNA for the CDR3 is TGCAGTGCTAGTTCGGGACACCATAATTCACCCCTCCACTTT. This codes for CSASSGHHNSPLHF.

This clonotype has a count of ten or more. V and J are TRBV5-6 and TRBJ1-3; D might be TRBD1 (5 bases). From germline, CDR1 is SGHDT and CDR2 YYEEEE. V was shortened by 4 bases and J by 0 bases, with 17 bases between the two germline ends. The CDR3 spans 17 residues. The CDR3 DNA sequence: TGTGCCAGCAGCACCAGAACCAGGGCTAACTCTGGAAACACCATATATTTT. Encoded protein: CASSTRTRANSGNTIYF.

This clonotype occurred many times. The chain uses TRBV2 and TRBJ2-5, with a possible D match to TRBD1 (5 bases). Germline V gives CDR1 SNHLY, CDR2 FYNNEI. Trimming removed 4 bases from V and 2 bases from J, with 8 bases in between. The length of the CDR3 is 13 residues. The CDR3 reads CASSGGLQETQYF. The CDR3 nucleotides are TGTGCCAGCAGTGGGGGCTTGCAAGAGACCCAGTACTTC.

This clonotype was counted at least ten times. The J gene is TRBJ1-1, the V gene TRBV13; possibly TRBD1 for D (6 bases). This CDR3 contains 16 residues. The V and J ends lost 4 bases and 8 bases respectively, with 23 bases between them. Germline V gene data show CDR1 as PRHDT and CDR2 as FYEKMQ (reference sequence). CDR3 in amino acids: CASSYTIGGASTEAFF. For the CDR3, the DNA is TGTGCCAGCAGCTACACAATTGGGGGGGCAAGCACCGAAGCTTTCTTT.

This clonotype was detected many times. The V gene is TRBV7-9, the J gene TRBJ1-1; TRBD1 agrees at 7 bases. The CDR3 sequence is 16 residues long. The junction had 9 bases not matched to a gene; V was cut back by 4 bases and J by 1 base. Germline V CDR1 and CDR2: SEHNR, FQNEAQ (reference sequence). The CDR3 DNA reads as TGTGCCAGCAGCTCCACAGGGGAATATGAGAACACTGAAGCTTTCTTT. This translates into CASSSTGEYENTEAFF.

The rearrangement links TRBV7-2 to TRBJ1-5; D unclear. V lost 1 base to trimming and J lost 6 bases, with 10 bases between them. Germline V gives CDR1 SGHTA, CDR2 FQGNSA. CDR3 length: 14 residues. The CDR3 nucleotides read TGTGCCAGCAGCTTAGAAGGTGGCAGTCAGCCCCAGCATTTT. It yields the protein CASSLEGGSQPQHF.

Worth noting for this clonotype: A far larger clone is off by one base, so a read error is likely. The rearrangement links TRBV28 to TRBJ2-7; D gene ambiguous. Germline V gives CDR1 MDHEN, CDR2 SYDVKM. Deletions cut 6 bases from V and 3 bases from J, with 3 bases between. There are 10 residues in the CDR3. The CDR3 sequence: CASSDYEQYF. The DNA for the CDR3 is TGTGCCAGCAGCGACTACGAGCAGTACTTC.

This clonotype was seen repeatedly, ten times or more. This chain links TRBV29-1 with TRBJ2-5; 9 positions match TRBD2. J lost 5 bases, V lost 0 bases, and 7 bases had no gene match. The CDR3 sequence is 15 residues long. Germline V gene lookup returns CDR1 SQVTM and CDR2 ANQGSEA. CDR3 DNA: TGCAGCGTTGAAGATGGCGGGAGGGCCGGGGAGACCCAGTACTTC. This encodes CSVEDGGRAGETQYF.

At least ten counts were recorded for this clonotype. This chain connects TRBV30 to TRBJ2-3; D gene ambiguous. The CDR3 extends over 14 amino acids. Per germline, CDR1 GTSNPN and CDR2 SVGIG (reference sequence). The V and J ends lost 3 bases and 3 bases respectively, with 13 bases between them. In nucleotides, the CDR3 is TGTGCCTGGAGGGCCCAGATCGTGACAGATACGCAGTATTTT. Amino acids: CAWRAQIVTDTQYF.

The rearrangement links TRBV5-1 to TRBJ1-4; possibly TRBD1 for D (6 bases). Germline CDR1 SGHRS, CDR2 YFSETQ. This CDR3 is 16 amino acids long. V lost 4 bases, J lost 8 bases, and 21 bases lay in between. Written as DNA, the CDR3 is TGCGCCAGCAGCCAACAGAGTCAGGGGTCTGCAGAAAAACTGTTTTTT. Translating it yields CASSQQSQGSAEKLFF.

At least ten counts were recorded for this clonotype. V gene TRBV29-1 combines with J gene TRBJ1-2, with D possibly matching TRBD1 (6 bases). V was pared by 4 bases and J by 6 bases, with 15 bases between. The length of the CDR3 is 13 residues. The V gene's germline CDR1 is SQVTM and CDR2 ANQGSEA. CDR3 sequence: CSVGITGRDGYTF. The CDR3 DNA reads as TGCAGCGTTGGCATCACAGGGCGGGATGGCTACACCTTC.

This clonotype was counted many times. The chain links TRBV2 to TRBJ2-3; no definite D call. Trimming removed 6 bases from V and 0 bases from J, with 16 bases in between. The CDR3 runs to 16 residues. Germline loops: CDR1 SNHLY, CDR2 FYNNEI. CDR3 nucleotide sequence: TGTGCCAGCAGCCTCGGACCTACAAGCAGCACAGATACGCAGTATTTT. This translates into CASSLGPTSSTDTQYF.

A note on this clonotype: A single base is all that separates this from a far larger clone, so a read error is likely. No conserved phenylalanine or tryptophan ends this CDR3, so it is likely a read error. The chain links TRBV5-3 to TRBJ1-2; D unresolved. TRBV5-3 is given ORF status, its function remaining uncertain. This CDR3 spans 14 amino acids. The chain's CDR3 is CASSLDGGEKGYTS. The CDR3, as DNA: TGTGCCAGCAGCTTGGACGGCGGAGAAAAGGGCTACACCTCC.

This clonotype has at least ten counts. This chain connects TRBV4-1 to TRBJ1-5; maybe TRBD1 (5 bases). CDR1 and CDR2 (germline): MGHRA, YSYEKL. The V gene lost 0 bases and the J gene lost 6 bases, with 18 bases spanning the gap. The CDR3 is 17 residues long. The CDR3 DNA reads TGCGCCAGCAGCCAAGATTTGGGGACCCCCGAGGGTCAGCCCCAGCATTTT. It is translated as CASSQDLGTPEGQPQHF.